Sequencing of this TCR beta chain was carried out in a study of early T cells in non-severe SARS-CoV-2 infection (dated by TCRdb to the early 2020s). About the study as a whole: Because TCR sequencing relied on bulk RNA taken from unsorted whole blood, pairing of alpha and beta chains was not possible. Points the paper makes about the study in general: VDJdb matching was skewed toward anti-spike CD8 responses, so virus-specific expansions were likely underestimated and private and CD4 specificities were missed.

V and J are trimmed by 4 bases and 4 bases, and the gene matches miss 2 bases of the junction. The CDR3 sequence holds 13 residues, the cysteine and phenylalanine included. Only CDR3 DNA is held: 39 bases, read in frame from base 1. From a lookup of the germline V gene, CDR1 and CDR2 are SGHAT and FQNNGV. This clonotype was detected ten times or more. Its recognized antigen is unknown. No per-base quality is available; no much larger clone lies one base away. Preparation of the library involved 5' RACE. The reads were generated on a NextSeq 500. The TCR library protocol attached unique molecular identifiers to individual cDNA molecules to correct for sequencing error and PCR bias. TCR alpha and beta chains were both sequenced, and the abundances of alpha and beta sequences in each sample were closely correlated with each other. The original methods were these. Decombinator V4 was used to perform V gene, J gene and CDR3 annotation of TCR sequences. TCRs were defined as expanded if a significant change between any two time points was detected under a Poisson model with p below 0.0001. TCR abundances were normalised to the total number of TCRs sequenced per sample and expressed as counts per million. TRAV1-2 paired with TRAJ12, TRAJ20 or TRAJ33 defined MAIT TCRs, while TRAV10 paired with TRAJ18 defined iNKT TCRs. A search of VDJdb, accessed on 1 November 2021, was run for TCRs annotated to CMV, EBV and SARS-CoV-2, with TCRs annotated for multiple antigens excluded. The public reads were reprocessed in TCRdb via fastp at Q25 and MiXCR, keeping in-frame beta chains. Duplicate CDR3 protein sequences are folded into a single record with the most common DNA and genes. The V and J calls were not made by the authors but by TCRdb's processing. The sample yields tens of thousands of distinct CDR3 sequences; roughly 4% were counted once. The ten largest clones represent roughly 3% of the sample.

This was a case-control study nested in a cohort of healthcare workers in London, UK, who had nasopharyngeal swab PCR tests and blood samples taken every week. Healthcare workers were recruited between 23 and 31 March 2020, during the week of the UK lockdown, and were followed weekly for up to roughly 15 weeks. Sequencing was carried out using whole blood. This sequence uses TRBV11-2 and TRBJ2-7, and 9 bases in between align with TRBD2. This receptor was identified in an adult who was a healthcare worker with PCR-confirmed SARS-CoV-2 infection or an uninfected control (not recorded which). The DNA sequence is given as TGTGCCAGCAGCTCGGGACTAGCTTACGAGCAGTACTTC. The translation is CASSSGLAYEQYF.